Shown below are 10 T cell receptor beta chains from a single sample sequenced in a study of blood T cell repertoires in COVID-19. Clones were sequenced by immunoSEQ multiplex PCR, and TCRdb holds only the in-frame ones, with some missing. The top ten clones hold approximately 4% of a sample with about 120,000 clones, 79% of them seen once. Source material: peripheral blood. These receptors were collected from an elderly woman with acute or convalescent COVID-19.

Notes on this clone: The junction differs from germline at one of its ends, possibly a read error. This sequence joins TRBV7-7 and TRBJ2-2, with 12 bases that match TRBD2. In germline, CDR1 is SSHAT, CDR2 FNYEAQ (reference sequence). The CDR3 contains 16 residues. As DNA, the CDR3 is TGTGCTAGCAGCGAGACTAGCGGGAGGAACACCGGGGAGCTGTTTTTT. It codes for CASSETSGRNTGELFF.

The chain employs TRBV5-6 and TRBJ1-6; 7 nucleotides align to TRBD1. The J segment lost 7 bases and the V segment lost 4 bases, leaving 5 bases of the junction unmatched. There are 14 residues in the CDR3. Germline V gives CDR1 SGHDT, CDR2 YYEEEE. The CDR3 loop reads CASSVRDRNSPLHF. The CDR3 DNA follows: TGTGCCAGCAGCGTCCGGGACAGAAATTCACCCCTCCACTTT.

The J gene is TRBJ1-2, the V gene TRBV5-4; weak D call: TRBD1 (5 bases). Germline CDR1 SGHNT, CDR2 YYREEE (reference sequence). The CDR3 contains 13 residues. The V gene lost 2 bases and the J gene lost 2 bases, with 7 bases spanning the gap. CDR3 loop: CASSLKGNYGYTF. The CDR3 DNA follows: TGTGCCAGCAGCTTAAAGGGGAACTATGGCTACACCTTC.

The V gene is TRBV5-5, the J gene TRBJ1-5; D is possibly TRBD1 (6 bases). The CDR3 is 14 amino acids. Germline V CDR1 and CDR2: SGHKS, YYEKEE (reference sequence). V lost 2 bases and J lost 5, with 11 bases in between. In nucleotides, the CDR3 is TGTGCCAGCAGCTTTCAGGGGATAGATCAGCCCCAGCATTTT. As protein: CASSFQGIDQPQHF.

This clone was seen ten or more times. The chain has TRBV5-5 and TRBJ2-7, with TRBD1 matching over 9 bases. The CDR3 runs 13 residues. V lost 4 bases, J lost 6 bases, and 5 bases stayed unmatched. CDR1 SGHKS and CDR2 YYEKEE come from the germline V gene (reference sequence). CDR3 sequence: CASSQTDRGEQYF. Written as DNA, the CDR3 is TGTGCCAGCAGCCAAACGGACAGGGGCGAGCAGTACTTC.

The chain carries TRBV5-6 and TRBJ2-5; the D gene is possibly TRBD1 (6 bases). This CDR3 has 14 amino acids. V lost 1 base and J lost 4, with 11 bases in between. The germline gives CDR1 SGHDT, CDR2 YYEEEE. CDR3 amino acids: CASSLLAGAETQYF. Here the CDR3 DNA reads TGTGCCAGCAGCTTGCTGGCAGGGGCAGAGACCCAGTACTTC.

The gene calls are TRBV3-1 (or the pseudogene TRBV3-2) and TRBJ2-3, with 8 nucleotides matching TRBD2. CDR3 length equals 18 residues. V gave up 0 bases and J gave up 2 bases; unmatched junction bases: 10. Germline V gene sequence: CDR1 LGHDT, CDR2 YNNKEL (reference sequence). CDR3: CASSQDYPQRGSTDTQYF. The CDR3, as DNA: TGTGCCAGCAGCCAAGATTACCCCCAGCGGGGGTCCACAGATACGCAGTATTTT.

The V call is TRBV19, the J call TRBJ1-1, with D perhaps matching TRBD1 (6 bases). Looked up from germline, CDR1 is LNHDA and CDR2 is SQIVND (reference sequence). The CDR3 is 18 amino acids. V lost 5 bases, J lost 0 bases, and 22 bases lay in between. The CDR3 sequence is CASSSWGLGYDMNTEAFF. CDR3 DNA sequence: TGTGCCAGTAGTTCGTGGGGGCTTGGGTATGATATGAACACTGAAGCTTTCTTT. Complete variable domain (other parts from reference TRBV19 and TRBJ1-1): DGGITQSPKYLFRKEGQNVTLSCEQNLNHDAMYWYRQDPGQGLRLIYYSQIVNDFQKGDIAEGYSVSREKKESFPLTVTSAQKNPTAFYLCASSSWGLGYDMNTEAFFGQGTRLTVV.

This chain uses TRBV29-1 with TRBJ2-1; 8 nucleotides match TRBD2. The V and J ends lost 2 bases and 7 bases, in that order; junction bases with no gene match: 7. CDR3 size: 14 residues. Germline-derived CDR1 and CDR2 are SQVTM and ANQGSEA. This CDR3 reads CSVERLAGGNEQFF. CDR3 in DNA: TGCAGCGTTGAACGGCTAGCGGGTGGGAATGAGCAGTTCTTC.

The chain links TRBV7-9 to TRBJ1-1; no clear D gene. The germline CDR1 and CDR2 sequences are SEHNR and FQNEAQ (reference sequence). This CDR3 region has 14 residues. V lost 0 bases to trimming and J lost 6 bases, with 11 bases between them. The CDR3 here is CASSLAQAGAEAFF. CDR3 nucleotide sequence: TGTGCCAGCAGCTTAGCCCAGGCCGGGGCTGAAGCTTTCTTT. The whole variable domain, remainder taken from reference TRBV7-9 and TRBJ1-1, is DTGVSQNPRHKITKRGQNVTFRCDPISEHNRLYWYRQTLGQGPEFLTYFQNEAQLEKSRLLSDRFSAERPKGSFSTLEIQRTEQGDSAMYLCASSLAQAGAEAFFGQGTRLTVV.